Listed below are T cell receptor beta chains from one sample, sequenced in a study of CD4 T cells in relation to SARS-CoV-2 and coronaviruses. Some clones are missing from TCRdb's copy, which holds only in-frame ones; the method was immunoSEQ multiplex PCR. The data hold about 56,000 clones, with 92% observed a single time. The sample taken for sequencing was naive CD4+ T cells from PBMCs. Source of these receptors: an adult with COVID-19. CDR3s include the opening cysteine and the closing phenylalanine or tryptophan. Fields, in order: clone size, D gene, V gene, J gene, CDR3 DNA, CDR3 protein. D genes are given only for firm matches. Some rows have no size entry. The others give once, few or many, or a class for an expanded clone.

once	NA	TRBV6-1	TRBJ1-3	TGTGCCAGCAGTGAATATGGCAGGGCGATCTCTGGAAACACCATATATTTT	CASSEYGRAISGNTIYF
NA	NA	TRBV19	TRBJ2-3	TGTGCCAGTAGTTCCGGGACTCTGACGAGCACAGATACGCAGTATTTT	CASSSGTLTSTDTQYF
NA	TRBD2	TRBV27	TRBJ2-7	TGTGCCAGCAGTTTAGGAATTGCGGGAGTCTACGAGCAGTACTTC	CASSLGIAGVYEQYF
NA	NA	TRBV28	TRBJ1-5	TGTGCCAGCACTACGTCTCTGGACACGAAATTCTATCAGCCCCAGCATTTT	CASTTSLDTKFYQPQHF
NA	NA	TRBV7-2	TRBJ2-3	TGTGCCAGCAGCTTACTCGGGCACACAGATACGCAGTATTTT	CASSLLGHTDTQYF
once	NA	TRBV6-2/TRBV6-3	TRBJ1-5	TGTGCCAGCAGTTACGGTCCCCGTTCAGCCCAGCATTTT	CASSYGPRSAQHF
medium-sized	TRBD1	TRBV19	TRBJ1-5	TGTGCCAGTAGTATCCGGGACAGGGGGGGCAATCAGCCCCAGCATTTT	CASSIRDRGGNQPQHF
NA	NA	TRBV28	TRBJ1-4	TGTGCCAGCAGCCCCGGCGTTTCGGGGAGGGAAAAACTGTTTTTT	CASSPGVSGREKLFF
NA	NA	TRBV2	TRBJ1-1	TGTGCCAGCTTTTTCACAAGGAACACTGAAGCTTTCTTT	CASFFTRNTEAFF
NA	NA	TRBV28	TRBJ1-5	TGTGCCAGTCCCGTAGAGGGAGATCAGCCCCAGCATTTT	CASPVEGDQPQHF
NA	NA	TRBV18	TRBJ1-1	TGTGCCAGCTCATCCAGGGAAACTGAAGCTTTCTTT	CASSSRETEAFF
NA	TRBD1	TRBV7-9	TRBJ1-4	TGTGCCAGCAGCTTAAGAGGGACAGGAGATGAAAAACTGTTTTTT	CASSLRGTGDEKLFF
NA	TRBD1	TRBV6-6	TRBJ1-6	TGTGCCAGCAGTTACGGGGGGGACAGGGCTTCACCCCTCCACTTT	CASSYGGDRASPLHF
NA	TRBD1	TRBV25-1	TRBJ1-2	TGTGCCAGCAGTCTTACAGGGGGGAGCTATGGCTACACCTTC	CASSLTGGSYGYTF
NA	NA	TRBV28	TRBJ2-7	TGTGCCAGCAGTTTAAGGTCGAGCTCCTACGAGCAGTACTTC	CASSLRSSSYEQYF
NA	NA	TRBV28	TRBJ1-6	TGTGCCAGCAGTTTGGGGGGATCACCCCTCCACTTT	CASSLGGSPLHF